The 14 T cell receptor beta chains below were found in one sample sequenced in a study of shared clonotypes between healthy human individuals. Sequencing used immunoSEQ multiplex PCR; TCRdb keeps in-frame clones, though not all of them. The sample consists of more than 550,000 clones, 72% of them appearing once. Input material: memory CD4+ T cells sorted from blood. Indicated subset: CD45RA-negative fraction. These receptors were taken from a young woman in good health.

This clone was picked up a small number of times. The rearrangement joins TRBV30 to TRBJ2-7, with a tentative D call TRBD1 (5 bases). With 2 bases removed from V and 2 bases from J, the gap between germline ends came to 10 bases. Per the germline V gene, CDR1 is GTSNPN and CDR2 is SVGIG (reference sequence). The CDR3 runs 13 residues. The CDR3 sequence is CAWSKGMAYEQYF. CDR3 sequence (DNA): TGTGCCTGGAGTAAGGGGATGGCCTACGAGCAGTACTTC.

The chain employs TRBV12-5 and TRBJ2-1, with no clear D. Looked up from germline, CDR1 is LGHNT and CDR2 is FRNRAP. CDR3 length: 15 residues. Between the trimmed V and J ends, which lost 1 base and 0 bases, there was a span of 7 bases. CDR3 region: CASGLGLSSYNEQFF. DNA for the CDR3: TGTGCTAGTGGTTTGGGACTGAGCTCCTACAATGAGCAGTTCTTC.

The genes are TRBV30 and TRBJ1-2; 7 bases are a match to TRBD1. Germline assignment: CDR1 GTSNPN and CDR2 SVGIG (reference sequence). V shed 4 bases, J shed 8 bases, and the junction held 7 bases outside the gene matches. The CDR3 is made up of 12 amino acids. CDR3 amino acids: CAWTQQGKGYTF. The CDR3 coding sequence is TGTGCCTGGACCCAACAGGGGAAAGGCTACACCTTC. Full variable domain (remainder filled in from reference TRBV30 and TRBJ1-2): SQTIHQWPATLVQPVGSPLSLECTVEGTSNPNLYWYRQAAGRGLQLLFYSVGIGQISSEVPQNLSASRPQDRQFILSSKKLLLSDSGFYLCAWTQQGKGYTFGSGTRLTVV.

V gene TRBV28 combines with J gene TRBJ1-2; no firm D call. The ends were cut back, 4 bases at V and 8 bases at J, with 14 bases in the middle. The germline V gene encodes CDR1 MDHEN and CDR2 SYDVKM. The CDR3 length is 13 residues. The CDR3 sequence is CASSSYRSRGYTF. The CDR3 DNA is TGTGCCAGCAGTTCCTACCGCTCGAGAGGCTACACCTTC.

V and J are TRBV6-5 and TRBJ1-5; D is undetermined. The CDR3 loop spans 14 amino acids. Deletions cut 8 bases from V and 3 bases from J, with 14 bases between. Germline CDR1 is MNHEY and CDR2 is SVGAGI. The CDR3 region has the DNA TGTGCCAGCGCCCGAAGGAGGGACAATCAGCCCCAGCATTTT. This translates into CASARRRDNQPQHF.

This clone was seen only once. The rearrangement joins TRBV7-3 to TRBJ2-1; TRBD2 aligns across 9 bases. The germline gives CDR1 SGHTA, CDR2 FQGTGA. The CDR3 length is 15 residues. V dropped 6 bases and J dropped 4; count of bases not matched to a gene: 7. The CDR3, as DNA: TGTGCCAGCAGATCAACTAGCGGGCCTTACAATGAGCAGTTCTTC. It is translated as CASRSTSGPYNEQFF.

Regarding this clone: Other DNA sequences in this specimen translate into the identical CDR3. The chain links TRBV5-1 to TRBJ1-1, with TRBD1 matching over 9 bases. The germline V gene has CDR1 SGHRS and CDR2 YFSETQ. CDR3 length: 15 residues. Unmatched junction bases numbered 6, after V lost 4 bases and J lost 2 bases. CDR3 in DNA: TGCGCCAGCAGCCCGGGGGACAGGGATAACACTGAAGCTTTCTTT. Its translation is CASSPGDRDNTEAFF.

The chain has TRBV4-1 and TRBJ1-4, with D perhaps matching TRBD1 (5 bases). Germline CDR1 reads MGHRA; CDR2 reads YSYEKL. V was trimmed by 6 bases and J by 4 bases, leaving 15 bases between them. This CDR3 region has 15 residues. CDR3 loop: CASSTGTADNEKLFF. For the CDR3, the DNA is TGCGCCAGCAGTACGGGGACCGCCGATAATGAAAAACTGTTTTTT.

CDR3 nucleotides: TGTGCCAGCAGTGTAAGGACAGGGGGCAGGGGCTACACCTTC. Amino acid sequence: CASSVRTGGRGYTF. The chain is built from TRBV2 and TRBJ1-2; 11 bases line up with TRBD1. Germline V lookup: CDR1 SNHLY, CDR2 FYNNEI. Trimming at V came to 4 bases and at J to 8 bases, leaving 6 bases not matched to a gene. The CDR3 has 14 amino acids.

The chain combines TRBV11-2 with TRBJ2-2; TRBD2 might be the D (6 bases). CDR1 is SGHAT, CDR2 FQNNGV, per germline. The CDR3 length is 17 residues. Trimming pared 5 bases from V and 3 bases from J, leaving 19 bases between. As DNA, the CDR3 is TGTGCCAGCAGCCGAAGACCGATAGCGGTGGACACCGGGGAGCTGTTTTTT. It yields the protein CASSRRPIAVDTGELFF.

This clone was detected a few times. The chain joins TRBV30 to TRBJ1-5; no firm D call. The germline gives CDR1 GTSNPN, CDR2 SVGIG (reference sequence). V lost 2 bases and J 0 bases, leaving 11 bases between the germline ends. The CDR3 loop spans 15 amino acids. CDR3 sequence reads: CAWSLPVGSNQPQHF. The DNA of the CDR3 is TGTGCCTGGAGTCTTCCTGTGGGTAGCAATCAGCCCCAGCATTTT. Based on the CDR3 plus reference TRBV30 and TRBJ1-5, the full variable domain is SQTIHQWPATLVQPVGSPLSLECTVEGTSNPNLYWYRQAAGRGLQLLFYSVGIGQISSEVPQNLSASRPQDRQFILSSKKLLLSDSGFYLCAWSLPVGSNQPQHFGDGTRLSIL.

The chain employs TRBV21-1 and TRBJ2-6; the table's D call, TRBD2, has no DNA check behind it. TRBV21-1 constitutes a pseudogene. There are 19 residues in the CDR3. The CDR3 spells CASSKKEAVGNSGANVLTF. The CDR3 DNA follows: TGTGCCAGCAGCAAAAAGGAGGCCGTAGGAAACTCTGGGGCCAACGTCCTGACTTTC.

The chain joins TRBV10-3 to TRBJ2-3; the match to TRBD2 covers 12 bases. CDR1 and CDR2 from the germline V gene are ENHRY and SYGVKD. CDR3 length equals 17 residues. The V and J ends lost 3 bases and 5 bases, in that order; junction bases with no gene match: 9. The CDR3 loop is CAISETSGRPQGDTQYF. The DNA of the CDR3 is TGTGCCATCAGTGAAACTAGCGGGAGGCCCCAGGGAGATACGCAGTATTTT.

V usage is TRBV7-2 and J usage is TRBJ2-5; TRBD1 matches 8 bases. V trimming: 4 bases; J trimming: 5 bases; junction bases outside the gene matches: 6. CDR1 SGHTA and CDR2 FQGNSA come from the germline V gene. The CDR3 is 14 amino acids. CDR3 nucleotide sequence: TGTGCCAGCAGCTCAACAGGGGGTGGGGAGACCCAGTACTTC. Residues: CASSSTGGGETQYF. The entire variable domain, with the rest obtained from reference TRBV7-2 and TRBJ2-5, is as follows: GAGVSQSPSNKVTEKGKDVELRCDPISGHTALYWYRQSLGQGLEFLIYFQGNSAPDKSGLPSDRFSAERTGGSVSTLTIQRTQQEDSAVYLCASSSTGGGETQYFGPGTRLLVL.